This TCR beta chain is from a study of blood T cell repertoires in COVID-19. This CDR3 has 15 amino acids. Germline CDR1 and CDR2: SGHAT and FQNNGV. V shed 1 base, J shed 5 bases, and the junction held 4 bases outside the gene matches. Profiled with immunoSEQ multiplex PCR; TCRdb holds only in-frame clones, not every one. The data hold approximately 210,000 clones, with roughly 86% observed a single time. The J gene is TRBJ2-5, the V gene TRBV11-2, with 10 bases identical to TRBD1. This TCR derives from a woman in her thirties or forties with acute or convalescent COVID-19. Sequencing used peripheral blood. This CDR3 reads CASSLGQGAGETQYF. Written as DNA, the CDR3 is TGTGCCAGCAGCTTAGGACAGGGGGCAGGGGAGACCCAGTACTTC.